Described below is a single T cell receptor (beta chain) sequence and its context. The data are from a study of control samples from healthy donors and cancer patients. Sequencing was performed with immunoSEQ multiplex PCR; in TCRdb, only in-frame clones are kept and a portion is missing. The sample contains about 140,000 clones, about 89% of which appear only once. Germline-derived CDR1 and CDR2 are MNHEY and SVGAGI. This CDR3 has 14 amino acids. Deletions cut 5 bases from V and 0 bases from J, with 11 bases between. This sequence was found in a man aged 18 to 29 in good health. The sequenced sample consisted of blood. The chain employs TRBV6-5 and TRBJ2-7, with a possible D match to TRBD1 (5 bases). The CDR3 coding sequence is TGTGCCAGCAGTCCGGCACAGGACTCCTACGAGCAGTACTTC. Translating gives CASSPAQDSYEQYF.